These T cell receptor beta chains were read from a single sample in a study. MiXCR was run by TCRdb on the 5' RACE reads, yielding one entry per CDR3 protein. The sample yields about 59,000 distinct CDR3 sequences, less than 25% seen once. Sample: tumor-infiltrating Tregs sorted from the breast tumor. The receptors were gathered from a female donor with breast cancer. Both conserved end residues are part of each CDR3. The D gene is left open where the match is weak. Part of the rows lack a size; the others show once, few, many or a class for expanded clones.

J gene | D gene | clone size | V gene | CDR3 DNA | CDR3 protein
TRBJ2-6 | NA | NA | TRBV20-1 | TGCAGTGCCGTGGAGGGAAACTCTGGGGCCAACGTCCTGACTTTC | CSAVEGNSGANVLTF
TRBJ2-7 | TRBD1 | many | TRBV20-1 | TGCAGTGCTGAGTCCGGGACAGGGACCTACGAGCAGTACTTC | CSAESGTGTYEQYF
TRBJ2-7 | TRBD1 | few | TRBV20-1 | TGCAGTGCTAACGTTGGACAGGGACGGGACGAGCAGTACTTC | CSANVGQGRDEQYF
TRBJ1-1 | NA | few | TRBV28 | TGTGCCAGCAGACCAGCCCGACCCACTGAAGCTTTCTTT | CASRPARPTEAFF
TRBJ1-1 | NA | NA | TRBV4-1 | TGCGCCAGCAGCCCGCTCCGGGGGCTCCGGGACACTGAAGCTTTCTTT | CASSPLRGLRDTEAFF
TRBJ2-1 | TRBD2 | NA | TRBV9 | TGTGCCAGCAGCCCCCAGTTCGGGGGGATCGACAATGAGCAGTTCTTC | CASSPQFGGIDNEQFF
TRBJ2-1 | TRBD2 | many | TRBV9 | TGTGCCAGCAGCTTCACTTATGGCGCCGGGACTAGCGTAAACAATGAGCAGTTCTTC | CASSFTYGAGTSVNNEQFF
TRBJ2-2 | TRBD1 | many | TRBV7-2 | TGTGCCAGCAGCCCGACAGGGGTGGTCACCGGGGAGCTGTTTTTT | CASSPTGVVTGELFF
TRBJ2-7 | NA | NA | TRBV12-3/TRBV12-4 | TGTGCCAGCAGACCCAGGGTTGGCGAGCAGTACTTC | CASRPRVGEQYF
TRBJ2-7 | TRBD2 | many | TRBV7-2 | TGTGCCAGCAGCTTCGCGAGCGGGGTGTCTAGCGAGCAGTACTTC | CASSFASGVSSEQYF
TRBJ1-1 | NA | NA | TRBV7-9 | TGTGCCAGCAGCCTCAGGACGGACAACACTGAAGCTTTCTTT | CASSLRTDNTEAFF
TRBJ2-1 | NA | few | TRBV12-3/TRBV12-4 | TGTGCCAGCAGTCCCGTGGCAGGGCACAATGAGCAGTTCTTC | CASSPVAGHNEQFF
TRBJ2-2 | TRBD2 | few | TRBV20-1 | TGCAGTGCTAGGTCTAGCGGGAGAATCGGGGAGCTGTTTTTT | CSARSSGRIGELFF
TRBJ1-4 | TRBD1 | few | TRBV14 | TGTGCCAGCAGCCAACACGGGACAGGGGGTGAAAAACTGTTTTTT | CASSQHGTGGEKLFF
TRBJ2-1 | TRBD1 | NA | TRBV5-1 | TGCGCCAGCAGCGTGAGGGGGCCGGAACAGGTCTCCTACAATGAGCAGTTCTTC | CASSVRGPEQVSYNEQFF
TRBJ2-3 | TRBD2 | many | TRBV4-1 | TGCGCCAGCAGCCACCGACTAGCGGGAGGATCCCCACCGTATTTT | CASSHRLAGGSPPYF
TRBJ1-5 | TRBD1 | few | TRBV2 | TGTGCCAGCAGTGTGGGACAGGAGGGCCAGCCCCAGCATTTT | CASSVGQEGQPQHF
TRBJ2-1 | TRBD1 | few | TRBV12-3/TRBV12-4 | TGTGCCAACAGCCCGGGACAGGGATACTACAATGAGCAGTTCTTC | CANSPGQGYYNEQFF